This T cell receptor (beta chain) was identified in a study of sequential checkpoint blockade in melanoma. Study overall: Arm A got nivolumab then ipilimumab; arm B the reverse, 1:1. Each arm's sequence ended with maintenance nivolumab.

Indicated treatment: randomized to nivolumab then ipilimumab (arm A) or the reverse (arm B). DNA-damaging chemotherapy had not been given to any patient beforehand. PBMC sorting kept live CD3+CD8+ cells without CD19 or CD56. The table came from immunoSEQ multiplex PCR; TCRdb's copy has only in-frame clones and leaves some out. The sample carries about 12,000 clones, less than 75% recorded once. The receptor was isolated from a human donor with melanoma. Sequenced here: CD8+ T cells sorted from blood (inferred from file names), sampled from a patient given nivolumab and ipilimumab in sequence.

The CDR3 loop is CATSRDRDRGGSPLHF. The DNA of the CDR3 is TGTGCCACCAGCAGAGATAGGGACAGGGGTGGATCACCCCTCCACTTT. The chain combines TRBV15 with TRBJ1-6, with TRBD1 matching 10 bases. CDR3 length: 16 residues. Germline values: CDR1 LNHNV, CDR2 YYDKDF (reference sequence). Trimming cost V 0 bases and J 10 bases; bases outside gene matches: 6. Drawing the rest from reference TRBV15 and TRBJ1-6, the complete variable domain is DAMVIQNPRYQVTQFGKPVTLSCSQTLNHNVMYWYQQKSSQAPKLLFHYYDKDFNNEADTPDNFQSRRPNTSFCFLDIRSPGLGDTAMYLCATSRDRDRGGSPLHFGNGTRLTVT.